Sequencing of this TCR beta chain was carried out in a study of CXCR4 blockade with PD-1 therapy in pancreatic cancer. The study's findings and limits: Clone frequency correlated with its number of distinct nucleotide rearrangements. Without paired alpha-beta data, shared specificity of dominant clones is unconfirmed. Tumors were clonally expanded, mean approximately 0.14 versus 0.053 in healthy blood.

Assay used: immunoSEQ multiplex PCR; TCRdb lists only in-frame clones, some missing. The sample lists about 3,300 clones, around 50% occurring once. Concerning this clone itself: Its antigen is not identified.

No neoadjuvant therapy was given before resection to the patients supplying these archived tumor blocks. This CDR3 comprises 15 residues. Looked up from germline, CDR1 is LNHDA and CDR2 is SQIVND (reference sequence). V was cut by 1 base and J by 4 bases, with 13 bases left in between. The chain joins TRBV19 to TRBJ1-2, with TRBD1 as a possible D gene (6 bases). Sequencing was done on a sample of tumor tissue. This TCR derives from a human donor with pancreatic ductal adenocarcinoma. CDR3 bases: TGTGCCAGTAGTATAGCGGTCGGGGGGGCCTATGGCTACACCTTC. This encodes CASSIAVGGAYGYTF.